This paragraph reports one T cell receptor (beta chain). Its target is not known. The data were obtained in a study of OX40 agonist ivuxolimab in advanced cancers. Baseline was the first blood sampling point, followed by cycle 4 day 1 and cycle 7 day 1. Some clones are missing from TCRdb's copy, which holds only in-frame ones; the method was immunoSEQ multiplex PCR. Here the sample spans 40,000 to 60,000 clones, about 90% being singletons. The V gene end was trimmed by 5 bases and the J gene end by 2 bases; junction bases not matched to a gene: 5. This CDR3 is 14 amino acids long. Germline V gene data show CDR1 as MDHEN and CDR2 as SYDVKM. General observations from the study: Dosing at 0.1 to 3.0 mg/kg was accompanied by clonal expansion of CD4+ and CD8+ blood T cells by week 6.

The TCR originated in an adult with an advanced solid tumor such as melanoma, head and neck, liver or kidney cancer. The material was CD4+ or CD8+ T cells sorted from blood, obtained in a trial of the OX40 agonist ivuxolimab. The gene calls are TRBV28 and TRBJ2-7; 8 nucleotides agree with TRBD2. The CDR3 DNA follows: TGTGCCAGCAGTACCCCGGGGGGGGCCTACGAGCAGTACTTC. Translation gives CASSTPGGAYEQYF.